These 15 T cell receptor beta chains were all obtained from the same sample, sequenced in a study of blood T cell repertoires in COVID-19. Method: immunoSEQ multiplex PCR; TCRdb's copy keeps in-frame clones and lacks some. The repertoire holds some 220,000 clones, with 75% to 85% as singletons. Input material: peripheral blood. The receptor source for this set is a man aged 50 to 59 with COVID-19, enrolled during active disease.

V usage is TRBV7-2 and J usage is TRBJ2-7; 7 bases match TRBD2. The ends lost 8 bases at V and 3 bases at J; junction bases unmatched: 13. CDR3 length equals 15 residues. CDR1 and CDR2 (germline): SGHTA, FQGNSA. This CDR3 reads CASPWAGEWNYEQYF. CDR3 nucleotide sequence: TGTGCCAGCCCCTGGGCGGGAGAGTGGAACTACGAGCAGTACTTC.

J is TRBJ2-2 and V is TRBV5-6; TRBD2 agrees at 13 bases. After removal of 6 bases from V and 3 bases from J, the junction contained 11 bases not matched to a gene. This CDR3 is built from 18 residues. Germline V gene sequence: CDR1 SGHDT, CDR2 YYEEEE. Here the CDR3 reads CASTRPGLAGAHTGELFF. For the CDR3, the DNA is TGTGCCAGCACCAGACCTGGACTAGCGGGGGCCCACACCGGGGAGCTGTTTTTT.

The chain couples TRBV5-1 to TRBJ1-1, with 10 bases aligning to TRBD1. The CDR3 contains 16 residues. Losses at the gene ends were 3 bases for V and 5 bases for J; bases not matched to a gene: 10. The germline V gene encodes CDR1 SGHRS and CDR2 YFSETQ. The CDR3 region has the DNA TGCGCCAGCAGCTCACGCGGACAGGGGGAAGGGACTGAAGCTTTCTTT. This codes for CASSSRGQGEGTEAFF. Full variable domain (outside the CDR3, taken from reference TRBV5-1 and TRBJ1-1): KAGVTQTPRYLIKTRGQQVTLSCSPISGHRSVSWYQQTPGQGLQFLFEYFSETQRNKGNFPGRFSGRQFSNSRSEMNVSTLELGDSALYLCASSSRGQGEGTEAFFGQGTRLTVV.

This chain uses TRBV9 with TRBJ1-2; 7 bases match TRBD1. The CDR3 has 15 residues. Trimming at V came to 3 bases and at J to 4 bases, leaving 9 bases not matched to a gene. Germline values: CDR1 SGDLS, CDR2 YYNGEE. CDR3 region: CASSGRGEGAYGYTF. The CDR3 DNA reads as TGTGCCAGCAGCGGACGGGGTGAGGGGGCCTATGGCTACACCTTC.

The chain uses TRBV5-5 and TRBJ1-2; no definite D call. The CDR3 has 13 amino acids. Germline V gives CDR1 SGHKS, CDR2 YYEKEE (reference sequence). Deletions cut 0 bases from V and 2 bases from J, with 5 bases between. Written as DNA, the CDR3 is TGTGCCAGCAGCTTGGCTCAGAACTATGGCTACACCTTC. It specifies CASSLAQNYGYTF.

This CDR3 reads CASSHGQGVAGELFF. In nucleotides, the CDR3 is TGCGCCAGCAGCCATGGACAGGGGGTAGCCGGGGAGCTGTTTTTT. The rearrangement joins TRBV5-1 to TRBJ2-2; 10 nucleotides align to TRBD1. This CDR3 is 15 amino acids long. With 4 bases clipped from V and 6 bases from J, the junction kept 6 bases outside the gene matches. Germline CDR1 and CDR2: SGHRS and YFSETQ. Complete variable domain (other parts from reference TRBV5-1 and TRBJ2-2): KAGVTQTPRYLIKTRGQQVTLSCSPISGHRSVSWYQQTPGQGLQFLFEYFSETQRNKGNFPGRFSGRQFSNSRSEMNVSTLELGDSALYLCASSHGQGVAGELFFGEGSRLTVL.

The rearrangement joins TRBV27 to TRBJ2-1; D gene ambiguous. The CDR3 totals 13 residues. In germline, CDR1 is MNHEY, CDR2 SMNVEV (reference sequence). Trimming stripped 2 bases from V and 7 bases from J, with 9 bases between. DNA of the CDR3: TGTGCCAGCAGTTTAAACCCACAGAATGAGCAGTTCTTC. Translation: CASSLNPQNEQFF.

This CDR3 is CASSPRDRGWTEAFF. The CDR3 DNA reads as TGTGCCAGCAGCCCGAGGGACAGGGGCTGGACTGAAGCTTTCTTT. This sequence joins TRBV9 and TRBJ1-1, with 10 positions matching TRBD1. CDR1 SGDLS and CDR2 YYNGEE come from the germline V gene. The length of the CDR3 is 15 residues. J gave up 5 bases and V 4 bases, and 8 bases lay outside the gene matches.

J is TRBJ1-1 and V is TRBV27, with D tentatively TRBD1 (5 bases). The CDR3 spans 11 residues. Germline V CDR1 and CDR2: MNHEY, SMNVEV (reference sequence). V lost 5 bases, J lost 7 bases, and 8 bases lay in between. The DNA of the CDR3 is TGTGCCAGCAGTATAGGGGATGAAGCTTTCTTT. Its protein product is CASSIGDEAFF.

The chain combines TRBV5-1 with TRBJ2-1; 8 nucleotides agree with TRBD1. The CDR3 totals 17 residues. After removal of 4 bases from V and 3 bases from J, the junction contained 12 bases not matched to a gene. Per the germline V gene, CDR1 is SGHRS and CDR2 is YFSETQ. This chain's CDR3 is CASSVYTGTGNYNEQFF. The CDR3 DNA sequence: TGCGCCAGCAGCGTATACACCGGGACAGGTAACTACAATGAGCAGTTCTTC.

This sequence joins TRBV5-6 and TRBJ2-5, with D perhaps matching TRBD1 (5 bases). The CDR3 is made up of 15 amino acids. Germline V gene data show CDR1 as SGHDT and CDR2 as YYEEEE. V was shortened by 2 bases and J by 0 bases, with 11 bases between the two germline ends. The CDR3 is CASSFRVLNQETQYF. The CDR3 bases are TGTGCCAGCAGCTTCAGGGTCTTGAACCAAGAGACCCAGTACTTC.

This rearrangement joins TRBV15 to TRBJ2-2; a weak D match, TRBD1 (6 bases). Germline CDR1 and CDR2: LNHNV and YYDKDF (reference sequence). Trimming pared 1 base from V and 6 bases from J, leaving 9 bases between. The CDR3 consists of 14 residues. The CDR3 here is CATSRANRAGELFF. DNA of the CDR3: TGTGCCACCAGCAGAGCGAACAGGGCCGGGGAGCTGTTTTTT.

J is TRBJ2-1 and V is TRBV11-3, with 12 positions matching TRBD1. The junction had 11 bases not matched to a gene; V was cut back by 5 bases and J by 9 bases. Germline values: CDR1 SGHNT, CDR2 YENEEA. The CDR3 extends over 16 amino acids. In nucleotides, the CDR3 is TGTGCCAGCAGCCCGGACCGGGACAGGGGGCGCGGTGAGCAGTTCTTC. Encoded protein: CASSPDRDRGRGEQFF.

The chain is built from TRBV20-1 and TRBJ2-7, with D hard to call. Germline CDR1 DFQATT, CDR2 SNEGSKA (reference sequence). V was shortened by 2 bases and J by 4 bases, with 6 bases between the two germline ends. This CDR3 is 11 amino acids long. The CDR3 nucleotides read TGCAGTGCTAGAAAACAATACGAGCAGTACTTC. As protein: CSARKQYEQYF.

The chain joins TRBV19 to TRBJ2-3; perhaps TRBD2 as D (5 bases). The CDR3 contains 15 residues. With 3 bases removed from V and 5 bases from J, the gap between germline ends came to 15 bases. In germline, CDR1 is LNHDA, CDR2 SQIVND (reference sequence). The CDR3 nucleotides are TGTGCCAGTAGTATGGTCGGCCTCAGCGGAGATACGCAGTATTTT. Translation gives CASSMVGLSGDTQYF.